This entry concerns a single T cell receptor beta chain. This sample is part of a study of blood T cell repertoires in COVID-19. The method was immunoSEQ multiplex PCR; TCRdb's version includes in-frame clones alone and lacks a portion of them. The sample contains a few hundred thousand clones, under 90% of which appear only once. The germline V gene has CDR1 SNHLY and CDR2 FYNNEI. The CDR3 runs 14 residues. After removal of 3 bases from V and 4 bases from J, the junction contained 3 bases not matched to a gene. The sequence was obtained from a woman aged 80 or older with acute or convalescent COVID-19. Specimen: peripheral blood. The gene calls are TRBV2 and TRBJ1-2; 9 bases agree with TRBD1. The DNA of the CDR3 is TGTGCCAGCAGTGAGACAGGGGGTCTCTATGGCTACACCTTC. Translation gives CASSETGGLYGYTF.